What follows describes a single T cell receptor beta chain. Data came from immunoSEQ multiplex PCR; TCRdb stores just in-frame clones and leaves some out. The sample has just under 65,000 clones; roughly 87% are singletons. The sample originates from a study of T cell changes during pregnancy in multiple sclerosis. Deletions cut 4 bases from V and 0 bases from J, with 21 bases between. Germline CDR1 MNHEY, CDR2 SMNVEV (reference sequence). The length of the CDR3 is 18 residues. This specimen consisted of peripheral blood, obtained in the second trimester of pregnancy. This TCR derives from a female donor in good health, enrolled as a control in a pregnancy study. The chain links TRBV27 to TRBJ1-2; possibly TRBD1 for D (6 bases). The CDR3 loop reads CASSSGPGQLKANYGYTF. The CDR3 DNA reads as TGTGCCAGCAGTTCTGGCCCCGGACAGCTAAAAGCTAACTATGGCTACACCTTC.